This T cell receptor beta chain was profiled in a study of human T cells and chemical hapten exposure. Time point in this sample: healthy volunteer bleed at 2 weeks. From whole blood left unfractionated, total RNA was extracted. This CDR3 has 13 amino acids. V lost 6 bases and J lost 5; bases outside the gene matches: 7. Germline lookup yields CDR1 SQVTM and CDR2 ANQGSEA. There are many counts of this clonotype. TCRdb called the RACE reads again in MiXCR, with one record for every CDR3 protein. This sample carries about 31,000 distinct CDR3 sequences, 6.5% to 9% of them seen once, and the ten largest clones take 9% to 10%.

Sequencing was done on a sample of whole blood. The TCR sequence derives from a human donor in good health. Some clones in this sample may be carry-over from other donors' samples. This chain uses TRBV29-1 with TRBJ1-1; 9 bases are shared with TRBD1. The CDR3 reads CSVDRGMRTEAFF. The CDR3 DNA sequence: TGCAGCGTCGACAGGGGGATGAGGACTGAAGCTTTCTTT. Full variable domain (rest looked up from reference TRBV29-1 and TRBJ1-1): SAVISQKPSRDICQRGTSLTIQCQVDSQVTMMFWYRQQPGQSLTLIATANQGSEATYESGFVIDKFPISRPNLTFSTLTVSNMSPEDSSIYLCSVDRGMRTEAFFGQGTRLTVV.